This T cell receptor (beta chain) was sequenced for a study of regulatory T cells in long-lasting Graves disease. Study-wide results and limits: Persistent patients had more shared public clonotypes (fewer than 3,000) than new patients (about 920).

In this sample, this clonotype turned up many times. The antigen is not known. The time point: newly diagnosed GD, antithyroid drugs for less than 3 months. Extracted RNA from PBMCs served as the source of the TCR library. Arm-PCR of CDR3 regions and iRepertoire HTBI primers were the basis on which TCR beta libraries were built. One entry per CDR3 protein results from TCRdb running MiXCR on the multiplex PCR reads. The sample records about 430,000 distinct CDR3 sequences, approximately 16% being singletons. This sample was also put to use in a study of T cells in Graves' hyperthyroidism and ophthalmopathy. Per that paper: Diagnosis of hyperthyroidism was new in patients aged 18 to 65, and its duration was under 2 months. Patients showing uncontrolled infection, other autoimmune disease, pregnancy or lactation were ineligible.

This receptor was identified in a woman aged 40 to 50 with Graves disease. The material was peripheral blood mononuclear cells (PBMCs), obtained at new diagnosis, from a patient treated with antithyroid drugs.

The CDR3 loop reads CAISESDATLDTQYF. CDR3 sequence (DNA): TGTGCCATCAGTGAGTCGGACGCAACGCTGGATACGCAGTATTTT. This chain joins TRBV10-3 and TRBJ2-3; D not resolved. The germline V and J ends were trimmed by 0 bases and 6 bases, with 13 bases remaining between them. The CDR3 totals 15 residues. The V gene's germline CDR1 is ENHRY and CDR2 SYGVKD.